This entry is about one TCR beta chain. The antigen is unknown. TCRdb re-analysed the RT-PCR reads in MiXCR, keeping a single row per CDR3 protein. Here the sample spans 500,000 to 600,000 distinct CDR3 sequences, about 17% being singletons. Germline CDR1 and CDR2: SGHRS and YFSETQ. V was pared by 2 bases and J by 0 bases, with 12 bases between. The CDR3 length is 15 residues. This specimen belongs to a study of response to subunit inactivated influenza vaccine. Overall study findings and caveats: The authors suggested that every seasonal influenza vaccination recruits few new T cells.

This chain connects TRBV5-1 to TRBJ2-7, with D perhaps matching TRBD2 (6 bases). This sequence originates from a man aged 50 to 75 who received an inactivated influenza vaccine. The sequences come from CD4+ T cells sorted from PBMCs, collected about 24 months after vaccination. CDR3 bases: TGCGCCAGCAGCTTAAGCGGGTTACCCTCCTACGAGCAGTACTTC. It translates to CASSLSGLPSYEQYF.